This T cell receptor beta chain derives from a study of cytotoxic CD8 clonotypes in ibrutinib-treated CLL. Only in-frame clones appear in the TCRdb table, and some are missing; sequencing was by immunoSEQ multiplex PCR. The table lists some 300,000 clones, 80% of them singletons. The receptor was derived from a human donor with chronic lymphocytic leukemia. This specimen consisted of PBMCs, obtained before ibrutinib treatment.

Here the CDR3 DNA reads TGTGCCAGCTCACCGCGACGGGGACAGGGGTTTTCCCACGAGCAGTACTTC. The encoded protein is CASSPRRGQGFSHEQYF. The chain employs TRBV18 and TRBJ2-7; 10 bases align to TRBD1. The CDR3 spans 17 residues. The ends lost 3 bases at V and 5 bases at J; junction bases unmatched: 13. Germline lookup yields CDR1 KGHSH and CDR2 LQKENI.